This T cell receptor beta chain was retrieved from a study of blood T cell repertoires in COVID-19 (dated by TCRdb to about 2020). Turning to the overall study: Samples from collaborators originated in the United States, Italy and Spain and spanned both the acute and convalescent phases of COVID-19. Where HLA class I and class II types were available, the types were taken from metadata supplied by the sample provider, not from assay-based typing. Sample metadata almost always included a de-identified subject ID, COVID-19 status, age in years and sex. The repertoires were released in a freely available public database meant as a resource for research on the immune response to SARS-CoV-2. Samples came from the ongoing ImmuneRACE study (first 160 participants) plus 1,254 subjects from 6 global collaborators. The prospective study material was composed of cDNA or gDNA derived from T cells, B-cell-depleted T cells, or PBMCs. The dataset comprised deeply sampled blood TCRbeta repertoires from subjects exposed to, actively infected with, or recovered from COVID-19. The study at large found these results: How much clinical and demographic metadata was included differed by source and by participant, and the metadata was provided uncurated.

Note on this clone: Its antigen remains undetermined. No per-base quality is available; no much larger clone lies one base away.

Whole blood was collected in K2EDTA tubes by collaborating institutions according to the institutions' own protocols. For TCRbeta analysis, collaborator samples were shipped as frozen whole blood, as isolated PBMCs, or as DNA extracted from either sample type. The immunoSEQ Assay, a bias-controlled multiplex PCR, was used to amplify TCRbeta CDR3 regions from genomic DNA. Under the source paper's analysis protocol: The number of nucleated cells in each sample was estimated by amplification of reference gene primers within the assay. Sequence reads were collapsed and filtered to measure the absolute abundance of every unique TCRbeta CDR3 rearrangement. For each sample, productive Simpson clonality was calculated by taking the square root of Simpson's diversity index across productive rearrangements. In its TCRdb copy, this immuneACCESS table keeps in-frame sequences only and misses some clones. Where compared with another copy, unresolved V genes explain less than half of these, and the others have no known cause. That table is the source of V, J and clone size, and D and trimming were worked out from the DNA. For this sample the table gives 150,000 to 200,000 clones, of which roughly 79% were detected only once. The ten largest clonotypes hold roughly 28% of the sample.

The CDR3, from cysteine to phenylalanine, totals 16 residues. Only the CDR3 DNA is retained, 48 bases long and in frame from the first base. CDR1 and CDR2 (MGHDK, SYGVNS) derive from the germline V gene. After removal of 3 bases from V and 2 bases from J, the junction retains 5 bases not matched to a gene. The sample taken for sequencing was peripheral blood. In this chain, TRBV25-1 is recombined with TRBJ2-1; 9 bases in the junction line up with TRBD2. This clonotype was obtained from a woman in her seventies with acute or convalescent COVID-19. The CDR3 protein is CASSDLGGRAYNEQFF. The bases are TGTGCCAGCAGTGATTTGGGCGGGAGGGCCTACAATGAGCAGTTCTTC.